The rows below give T cell receptor beta chains drawn from one sample of a study of blood T cell repertoires in COVID-19. The data were produced by immunoSEQ multiplex PCR, yet TCRdb's version contains in-frame clones alone and is incomplete. There are around 190,000 clones in the sample; roughly 90% occur only once, and 1.6% lies in the top ten. What was sequenced was peripheral blood. The receptors come from a man aged 18 to 35 with active or convalescent COVID-19. CDR3s include the opening cysteine and the closing phenylalanine or tryptophan. The D gene is left open where the match is weak. Clone size is stated in some rows and not others, as once, few, many or a class when expanded.

.	few	TRBJ1-5	TRBV12-3/TRBV12-4	CASSGVGGQPQHF	TGTGCCAGCAGTGGAGTTGGAGGCCAGCCCCAGCATTTT
.	.	TRBJ1-1	TRBV3-1/TRBV3-2	CASSHTTGEAFF	TGTGCCAGCAGCCATACGACAGGTGAAGCTTTCTTT
TRBD1	.	TRBJ1-4	TRBV6-6	CASRQGAGEKLFF	TGTGCCAGCAGGCAGGGGGCAGGTGAAAAACTGTTTTTT
TRBD2	.	TRBJ2-1	TRBV6-5	CASTVLAQYNEQFF	TGTGCCAGCACGGTACTAGCGCAGTACAATGAGCAGTTCTTC
TRBD2	.	TRBJ2-1	TRBV5-1	CASSFQGLAGSLYNEQFF	TGCGCCAGCAGCTTTCAGGGGCTAGCGGGGAGTCTATACAATGAGCAGTTCTTC
TRBD2	.	TRBJ2-7	TRBV5-6	CASSRGLAEYYEQYF	TGTGCCAGCAGCCGAGGACTAGCTGAATACTACGAGCAGTACTTC
TRBD1	.	TRBJ1-5	TRBV28	CASSPTGQGANQPQHF	TGTGCCAGCAGTCCAACGGGACAGGGGGCGAATCAGCCCCAGCATTTT
TRBD1	.	TRBJ2-3	TRBV12-3/TRBV12-4	CASRGQTTDTQYF	TGTGCCAGCAGGGGACAGACCACAGATACGCAGTATTTT
.	.	TRBJ2-7	TRBV6-2/TRBV6-3	CASSYEGAPTVF	TGTGCCAGCAGTTACGAGGGCGCTCCCACGGTGTTC
TRBD2	.	TRBJ2-7	TRBV6-5	CASRMTSGIEQYF	TGTGCCAGCAGGATGACTAGCGGGATAGAGCAGTACTTC
TRBD1	.	TRBJ2-3	TRBV5-1	CASSRQGDLGMDTQYF	TGCGCCAGCAGCCGACAGGGTGATTTGGGTATGGATACGCAGTATTTT
.	.	TRBJ1-1	TRBV5-1	CASSSNGMNTEAFF	TGCGCCAGCAGCTCCAATGGCATGAACACTGAAGCTTTCTTT
TRBD2	few	TRBJ2-2	TRBV5-4	CASSSAEAGGGELFF	TGTGCCAGCAGCTCCGCCGAAGCGGGGGGCGGGGAGCTGTTTTTT
.	.	TRBJ1-2	TRBV9	CASSVAEQGVGWDGYTF	TGTGCCAGCAGCGTAGCGGAACAGGGCGTTGGATGGGATGGCTACACCTTC
.	.	TRBJ2-7	TRBV6-2/TRBV6-3	CASSLQVYEQYF	TGTGCCAGCAGTCTTCAGGTTTACGAGCAGTACTTC
TRBD1	.	TRBJ2-1	TRBV5-1	CASSLGQGHNEQFF	TGCGCCAGCAGCTTAGGACAGGGCCACAATGAGCAGTTCTTC
TRBD2	.	TRBJ2-3	TRBV2	CASRELASSTDTQYF	TGTGCCAGCAGAGAACTAGCGTCTAGCACAGATACGCAGTATTTT
.	.	TRBJ1-2	TRBV5-1	CASSSTVEYGYTF	TGCGCCAGCAGCTCGACAGTCGAGTATGGCTACACCTTC
TRBD2	.	TRBJ2-7	TRBV11-3	CASSPGLGNYEQYF	TGTGCCAGCAGCCCCGGACTAGGGAACTACGAGCAGTACTTC
TRBD1	.	TRBJ1-5	TRBV18	CASSPQGQGLNQPQHF	TGTGCCAGCTCACCACAGGGACAGGGCCTTAATCAGCCCCAGCATTTT
TRBD1	few	TRBJ2-7	TRBV4-1	CASSRGTDYEQYF	TGCGCCAGCAGCCGTGGGACAGACTACGAGCAGTACTTC
.	.	TRBJ2-7	TRBV2	CATGVGQQTYEQYF	TGTGCCACCGGGGTAGGGCAGCAGACCTACGAGCAGTACTTC
.	.	TRBJ2-2	TRBV6-5	CARGDWNTGELFF	TGTGCCAGGGGGGACTGGAACACCGGGGAGCTGTTTTTT
.	few	TRBJ2-7	TRBV7-2	CASSFSTGSYEQYF	TGTGCCAGCAGCTTCTCGACGGGCTCCTACGAGCAGTACTTC
TRBD2	.	TRBJ2-7	TRBV5-1	CASSAGRANEQYF	TGCGCCAGCAGCGCCGGGAGGGCCAACGAGCAGTACTTC
.	.	TRBJ1-2	TRBV7-9	CASSSLAVIYGYTF	TGTGCCAGCAGCTCCCTGGCAGTCATCTATGGCTACACCTTC
TRBD2	.	TRBJ2-3	TRBV5-4	CASSALAATDTQYF	TGTGCCAGCAGCGCACTAGCGGCCACAGATACGCAGTATTTT
TRBD1	.	TRBJ2-7	TRBV19	CASSTRDSSYEQYF	TGTGCCAGTAGTACCCGGGACAGCTCCTACGAGCAGTACTTC
TRBD1	few	TRBJ1-5	TRBV7-9	CASSTGGQGYQPQHF	TGTGCCAGCAGCACAGGGGGACAGGGCTATCAGCCCCAGCATTTT
TRBD1	few	TRBJ1-5	TRBV9	CASTRTSGQEVGNQPQHF	TGTGCCAGCACCAGAACCTCCGGACAGGAGGTGGGCAATCAGCCCCAGCATTTT
TRBD1	.	TRBJ1-2	TRBV27	CASSATGTGYGYTF	TGTGCCAGCAGCGCGACCGGGACAGGGTATGGCTACACCTTC
.	.	TRBJ2-5	TRBV12-3/TRBV12-4	CASSHYSRETQYF	TGTGCCAGCAGTCACTACTCCCGGGAGACCCAGTACTTC
TRBD1	.	TRBJ1-6	TRBV6-6	CASSRISTGGTGNSPLHF	TGTGCCAGCAGTCGAATTTCAACAGGAGGGACAGGGAATTCACCCCTCCACTTT
.	.	TRBJ1-2	TRBV6-5	CASSYSSRSEPYGYTF	TGTGCCAGCAGTTACTCGAGTCGGTCGGAGCCCTATGGCTACACCTTC
TRBD1	.	TRBJ2-7	TRBV5-1	CASSKRQGAYEQYF	TGCGCCAGCAGCAAACGACAGGGGGCCTACGAGCAGTACTTC
TRBD2	few	TRBJ2-7	TRBV7-2	CASSFVAGEGYEQYF	TGTGCCAGCAGCTTCGTAGCGGGAGAGGGCTACGAGCAGTACTTC
.	.	TRBJ1-1	TRBV27	CASRPRPGGEAFF	TGTGCCAGCAGGCCAAGGCCGGGAGGCGAAGCTTTCTTT
.	.	TRBJ2-3	TRBV7-8	CASTGEGADTQYF	TGTGCCAGCACAGGGGAGGGAGCCGATACGCAGTATTTT
.	.	TRBJ2-2	TRBV6-4	CASSMGQNTGELFF	TGTGCCAGCAGTATGGGACAAAACACCGGGGAGCTGTTTTTT
TRBD1	.	TRBJ1-4	TRBV2	CATQGERREKLFF	TGTGCCACCCAGGGGGAGAGACGCGAAAAACTGTTTTTT
TRBD2	.	TRBJ2-5	TRBV6-2/TRBV6-3	CASSSRLAGGPQETQYF	TGTGCCAGCAGCTCGAGACTAGCGGGAGGGCCCCAAGAGACCCAGTACTTC
TRBD2	.	TRBJ2-7	TRBV2	CASTDLAGGMNEQYF	TGTGCCAGCACCGATCTGGCGGGAGGGATGAACGAGCAGTACTTC
.	.	TRBJ1-5	TRBV5-1	CASSAGREHGEPQHF	TGCGCCAGCAGCGCAGGACGGGAACACGGCGAGCCCCAGCATTTT